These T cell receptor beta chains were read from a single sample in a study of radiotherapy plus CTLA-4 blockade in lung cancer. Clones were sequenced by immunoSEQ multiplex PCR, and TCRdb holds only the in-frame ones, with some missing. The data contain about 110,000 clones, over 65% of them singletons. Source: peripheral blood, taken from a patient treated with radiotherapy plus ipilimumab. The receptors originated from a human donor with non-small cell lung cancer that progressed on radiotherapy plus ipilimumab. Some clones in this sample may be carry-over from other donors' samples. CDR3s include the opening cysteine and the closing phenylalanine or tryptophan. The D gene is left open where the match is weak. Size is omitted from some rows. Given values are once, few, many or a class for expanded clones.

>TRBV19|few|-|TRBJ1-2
TGTGCCAGTAGTAACCGGGACCAGGTCGACTATGGCTACACCTTC
CASSNRDQVDYGYTF
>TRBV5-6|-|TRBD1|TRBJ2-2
TGTGCCAGCAGCTCACAGGGGGCGGGCACCGGGGAGCTGTTTTTT
CASSSQGAGTGELFF
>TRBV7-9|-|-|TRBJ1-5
TGTGCCAGCAGCTTAGTAGGGGATAGCAATCAGCCCCAGCATTTT
CASSLVGDSNQPQHF
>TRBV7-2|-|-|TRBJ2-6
TGTGCCAGCAGCTTAGCATCGGGATCTGGGGCCAACGTCCTGACTTTC
CASSLASGSGANVLTF
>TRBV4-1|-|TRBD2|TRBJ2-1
TGCGCCAGCAGCCACCAGCGGGGGGCCTACTCTTTAAGCTCCTACAATGAGCAGTTCTTC
CASSHQRGAYSLSSYNEQFF
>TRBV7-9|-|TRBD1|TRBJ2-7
TGTGCCAGCAGCGTTCGGGGGACAGGCCCTATCGAGCAGTACTTC
CASSVRGTGPIEQYF
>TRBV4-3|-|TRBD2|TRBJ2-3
TGCGCCAGCAGCCAATGGCGGGGGGATACAGATACGCAGTATTTT
CASSQWRGDTDTQYF
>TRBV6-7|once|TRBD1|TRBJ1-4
TGTGCCAGCAGTCCCCACCGGGACAGGGGGGCAACTAATGAAAAACTGTTTTTT
CASSPHRDRGATNEKLFF
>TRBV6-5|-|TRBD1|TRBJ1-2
TGTGCCAGCAGATACCGGGTGGACAGGGGTAATGGCTACACCTTC
CASRYRVDRGNGYTF
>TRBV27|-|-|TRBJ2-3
TGTGCCAGCAGTTCCCCGCGAGATACGCAGTATTTT
CASSSPRDTQYF
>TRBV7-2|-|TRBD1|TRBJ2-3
TGTGCCAGCAGCCGGGACAGGGGGCAAGATACGCAGTATTTT
CASSRDRGQDTQYF
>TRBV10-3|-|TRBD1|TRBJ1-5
TGTGCCATCAGTGTAACAGGGGGGAATCAGCCCCAGCATTTT
CAISVTGGNQPQHF
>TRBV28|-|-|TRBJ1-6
TGTGCCAGCAGGAGATTACAAGGGGGTTTATCACCCCTCCACTTT
CASRRLQGGLSPLHF
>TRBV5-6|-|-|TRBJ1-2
TGTGCCAGCAGCTACCGGACAGTGAACTATGGCTACACCTTC
CASSYRTVNYGYTF
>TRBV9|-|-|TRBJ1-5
TGTGCCAGCAGCGTAGGGAGCAATCAGCCCCAGCATTTT
CASSVGSNQPQHF
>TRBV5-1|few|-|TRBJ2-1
TGCGCCAGCAGCCTAATAGGAAATGAGCAGTTCTTC
CASSLIGNEQFF
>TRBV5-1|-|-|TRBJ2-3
TGCGCCAGCAGCTTGGGACAGGAGACAGATACGCAGTATTTT
CASSLGQETDTQYF
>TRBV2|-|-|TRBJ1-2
TGTGCCAGCAGTGAAGAGAACTATGGCTACACCTTC
CASSEENYGYTF
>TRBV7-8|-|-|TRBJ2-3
TGTGCCAGCAGCTTGGAAAGCGCGTTGGGCACAGATACGCAGTATTTT
CASSLESALGTDTQYF
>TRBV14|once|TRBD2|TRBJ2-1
TGTGCCAGCAGCCGAAGGACTAGCGGGGGGGTCAATGAGCAGTTCTTC
CASSRRTSGGVNEQFF
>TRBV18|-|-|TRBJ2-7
TGTGCCAGCTCACCCTCTAGCTACGAGCAGTACTTC
CASSPSSYEQYF
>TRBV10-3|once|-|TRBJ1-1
TGTGCCATCAGTGATTTTTCCAGCCGGAGGTCCACTGAAGCTTTCTTT
CAISDFSSRRSTEAFF
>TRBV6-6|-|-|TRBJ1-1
TGTGCCAGCAGTTCCACAGGTGTACCCCACACTGAAGCTTTCTTT
CASSSTGVPHTEAFF
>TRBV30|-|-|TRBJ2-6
TGTGCCTCCGACCCGTCTGGGGCCAACGTCCTGACTTTC
CASDPSGANVLTF